Described below is a single TCR beta chain sequence and its context. The clone's antigen remains unknown. There are no base qualities to consult, and no much larger clone falls within one base. The record originates from a study of cytomegalovirus exposure and HLA in healthy donors (dated by TCRdb to about 2017). For the study in its entirety: In an earlier analysis of fewer than 750 of the donors, around 300 Gb of sequence data and roughly 100 million unique TCR beta sequences from about 179 million T cells were reported. Four to six DR-DQ haplotypes were handled as single units for association and clustering, since linkage in the cohort was strong. Roughly 310 gigabases of sequencing data and approximately 84 million unique TCR sequences were included in an early release covering about 600 HLA-typed donors. In a later analysis, previously published TCR beta repertoires from 600 to 850 donors were re-analyzed and high-resolution HLA genotyping was added so that TCR occurrence patterns could be studied. The study aimed to test whether signatures of past pathogen exposure could be identified by cataloging public T cell receptors. Alongside the repertoire data, information on donor age, sex, ethnicity and CMV serostatus was compiled. The study combined high-throughput TCR immunosequencing, statistical association of individual TCRs with disease status, and machine learning to predict cytomegalovirus infection status. On average, roughly 250,000 unique TCR beta nucleotide sequences were sequenced per donor among 398 genotyped donors of the cohort, with 15% to 20% of those sequences being non-productive. Typing coverage varied by locus: roughly 629-630 donors for A, B, C, DRB1 and DQB1; more than 500 for DQA1; more than 600 for DPA1; around 490 for DPB1. A later genetic analysis used genome-wide SNP genotypes for about three fifths of the 666 donors, treating that subset as a discovery cohort. Rather than drawing on any new phenotypic data, the later analysis identified candidate immune exposures from TCR beta sequences and the way those sequences occurred across donors. In an earlier analysis of a few hundred of the donors, high-throughput TCR beta sequencing was used to judge whether each TCR beta V gene segment behaved as functional or pseudogenic. Among the approximately 400 genotyped donors, about 83% belonged to the genetic ancestry cluster associated with self-reported Caucasian donors. Along with the roughly 700-subject first cohort, a separate validation cohort of around 110 different subjects was used. Every repertoire in the discovery cohort had been generated on one and the same sequencing platform. Class I and class II HLA loci were covered by the typing at four-digit resolution. The T cell repertoires of 670 or so subjects were profiled by immunosequencing and related to cytomegalovirus serostatus. The investigation overall reported the following: According to the authors, the approach could potentially be generalized to other disease states and immunological phenotypes. Because HLA typing was missing for some donors at each locus, association tests included only the typed subset. Three of the identified cytomegalovirus-associated TCR beta chains were confirmed in vitro to be specific for cytomegalovirus antigens. In a later analysis, most CMV-associated TCR beta chains were found to appear HLA-restricted, with HLA associations seemingly driven largely by CMV exposure. In an earlier analysis of approximately 590 of the donors, most TCR beta V segments appeared in productive rearrangements about 87% or about 30% of the time, broadly matching IMGT annotations. CMV serostatus was the only immune exposure information available for the cohort. The 87-base-pair reads could not distinguish some IMGT-functional V segments, including TRBV6-2 and TRBV6-3, so those segments were excluded. Because counts were too low, roughly 17 rarely observed V segments, including chromosome 9 orphons, were left out of the earlier analysis of roughly 600 of the donors. Several of the top co-occurrence clusters appeared to be linked to parvovirus B19, influenza, CMV and Epstein-Barr virus, according to a later analysis. The sequencing pipeline was judged likely to have produced a cluster of highly shared sequence variants as a technical artifact. While some public TCRs were present in many individuals, most TCR sequences turned up only very rarely across donors. Correlated functional status among segregating V segments might be attributable to linkage disequilibrium, but an unknown experimental factor could not be ruled out. According to a later analysis, TCR association rates differed among HLA loci, with DRB1 alleles showing the most associated TCRs and HLA-C alleles showing the fewest. The study gave a list of more than 150 TCR beta chains associated with cytomegalovirus. The classifier was reported to diagnose cytomegalovirus status with high specificity and sensitivity in both the original and validation cohorts. V-gene and J-gene trimming of TCR beta chains was associated with a missense DCLRE1C variant in a later genetic analysis, and the association was replicated in an independent cohort. A later analysis associated around 16,000 TCR beta sequences with specific HLA alleles at a false discovery rate of 0.05. The presence/absence analyses assumed that sequencing depth was roughly uniform across donors, and that assumption may not be true. A later analysis found that HLA-associated TCR beta chains were more clonally expanded and had lower generation probabilities than equally common non-associated chains. A later genetic analysis reported fewer N-insertions in productive TCRs among donors in an Asian-associated ancestry cluster than the roughly 700-donor mean. A further reported finding was that TCR beta sequences accurately predicted the HLA-A and HLA-B alleles for most subjects in the first cohort. In this cohort, only TCR beta chains were sequenced, and detectable features were limited by the absence of alpha or paired-chain data. Strong co-occurrence of HLA alleles, especially DR and DQ, made assigning TCR associations to individual alleles difficult.

The library relied on the immunoSEQ multiplex PCR assay. A mixture of 60 forward primers for TCR Vbeta segments and 13 reverse primers for TCR Jbeta segments was used in the multiplex PCR. The CDR3 region of rearranged TCR beta genes was amplified from genomic DNA by a multiplex PCR assay. The amplified TCR beta libraries were sequenced on the Illumina HiSeq System as 87-base-pair reads. Per the authors' processing: Across the 670 or so repertoires, a later analysis counted about 81 million unique TCR beta chains, around 11 million of which were shared by at least two donors. Raw reads were error-corrected and collapsed into unique sequences with a nearest-neighbor algorithm that merged closely related sequences to remove PCR and sequencing errors. V, D and J gene segments were assigned by aligning CDR3 sequences to IMGT reference sequences. For a sequence to be retained, a match of at least six nucleotides to both a V gene segment and a J gene segment was required. Rearrangements were classified as productive when the CDR3 lacked stop codons and remained in frame with V and J, and all other rearrangements were classified as non-productive. CDR3 was defined by IMGT convention, running from the second conserved V-encoded cysteine to the conserved J-encoded phenylalanine. Sequences without an unambiguous match to a single V gene segment were excluded from the earlier analysis of 587 of the donors. In an earlier analysis of 450 to 700 of the donors, V segments were called functional above 56.7% productive rearrangements and were called segregating when the between-donor standard deviation exceeded 5%. A statistical classification framework was developed to diagnose cytomegalovirus status using the catalog of TCR beta chain sequences. V and J gene assignment, in a later analysis, came from comparing TCR nucleotide sequences with IMGT/GENE-DB human TR gene sequences. A later analysis assigned CDR3 sequences and most-parsimonious VDJ recombination scenarios with the TCRdist pipeline. In a later analysis, each TCR beta chain was defined by its CDR3 amino acid sequence together with its V-gene family, and reads lacking a unique V-gene family were excluded. In a later analysis, 550 to 650 highly shared, low-generation-probability nucleotide sequences were removed to address suspected cross-contamination and a sequencing artifact. For each public chain, a later analysis derived a clonal expansion index from normalized ranks of inferred template counts within each repertoire. In a later analysis, generation probabilities were computed with a VDJ recombination model fitted to out-of-frame rearrangements, and the resulting probabilities were checked against IGoR. Hypergeometric tests were used in a later analysis to score TCR-TCR, TCR-HLA and TCR-CMV co-occurrence, with a repertoire-size bias correction applied to the TCR pairs. False discovery rates were estimated in a later analysis by permuting HLA or CMV assignments 20 times. A later analysis grouped co-occurring TCRs with DBSCAN, adding TCRdist sequence similarity when clustering within HLA-allele-positive subsets. For co-occurrence clustering, repertoires with fewer than 30,000 or more than 120,000 public chains were excluded, along with five repertoires with anomalous nucleotide sharing. Sourced from immuneACCESS, this table was stored by TCRdb with only in-frame sequences that have V and J called. A share of the clones is absent; for the studies checked, an unresolved V gene accounts for under half, and the remainder has no known explanation. V, J and clone size reflect that table, while D and trimming were determined from the DNA. This sample lists 84,000 or so clones; around 77% were detected once. The leading ten clones occupy around 3.2% of the sample.

The cohort comprised fewer than 750 healthy bone marrow donors. All cohort members were sampled while nominally healthy, although unrecorded immune exposures were likely present. The donor was CMV seronegative and belonged to the group of around 350 seronegative cohort members. Each donor provided a peripheral blood sample, and peripheral blood mononuclear cells were used for TCR beta sequencing. The Qiagen DNeasy Blood Extraction Kit was used to extract genomic DNA from the blood cell samples. V trim: 4 bases; J trim: 0 bases; unmatched bases: 2. The CDR3 measures 15 amino acids from cysteine to phenylalanine. The read is trimmed to its CDR3 DNA, 45 bases read in frame from base 1. CDR1 SGHDN and CDR2 FVKESK are derived from the germline V gene.

This TCR came from a man aged 50 or older in good health and CMV-seronegative. Recombination connected TRBV14 to TRBJ2-3; 9 central nucleotides agree with TRBD2. Sequencing was performed on PBMCs. The bases read TGTGCCAGCAGCCGAACTAGCGGGAGCACAGATACGCAGTATTTT. It is translated as CASSRTSGSTDTQYF.